This T cell receptor beta chain was found in a study of blood T cell repertoires in COVID-19. The wider study: COVID-19 samples from acute and convalescent phases originated in the United States, Italy and Spain.

CDR1 and CDR2 from the germline V gene are MNHEY and SVGAGI. The CDR3 loop spans 16 amino acids. The junction had 12 bases not matched to a gene; V was cut back by 4 bases and J by 9 bases. Original processing methods: Reference gene primer amplification gave estimated nucleated cell counts. Profiling relied on immunoSEQ multiplex PCR, and the TCRdb table lists in-frame clones only, not all of them. That table is the source of V, J and clone size, and D and trimming were worked out from the DNA. The sample holds 35,000 to 50,000 clones, more than 80% seen once. V gene TRBV6-5 combines with J gene TRBJ1-6; TRBD1 aligns across 7 bases. Sequenced sample: peripheral blood. This TCR derives from a man in his sixties with acute or convalescent COVID-19. The CDR3 region has the DNA TGTGCCAGCAGTTCTGTTCCCAGGACAGGCCTTTCACCCCTCCACTTT. It yields the protein CASSSVPRTGLSPLHF.